The source of this T cell receptor (beta chain) is a study of breast tumors, draining lymph nodes, adjacent tissues. The lymph nodes were axillary draining lymph nodes from breast cancer patients. TCRdb itself ran the multiplex PCR reads through MiXCR, one entry per CDR3 protein. The sample comprises 150,000 to 250,000 distinct CDR3 sequences, around 33% of which are singletons, and approximately 4.3% rests with the top ten. Notes on the study in general: Data fit most tumor T cells coming from lymph node, expanding in tumor. Tumor T cell lymph node origin was a supported hypothesis, not proven. Tumor TCR diversity was below lymph nodes but above nontumor tissue.

Remarks on this clonotype: Its antigen remains unknown.

The material sequenced was axillary lymph node tissue. This receptor was taken from a female donor with breast cancer. Some clones in this sample may be carry-over from other donors' samples.

CDR3 region: CASSGVNQPQHF. As DNA, the CDR3 is TGTGCCAGCAGTGGGGTGAATCAGCCCCAGCATTTT. The chain uses TRBV6-5 and TRBJ1-5; unclear D gene. The germline V gene encodes CDR1 MNHEY and CDR2 SVGAGI. The CDR3 spans 12 residues. V was cut by 5 bases and J by 4 bases, with 6 bases left in between.